This is a list of T cell receptor beta chains from one sample in a study of OX40 agonist ivuxolimab in advanced cancers. Assay used: immunoSEQ multiplex PCR; TCRdb lists only in-frame clones, some missing. The table records some 45,000 clones, approximately 86% of them present only once. The sequencing used CD4+ or CD8+ T cells sorted from blood, collected in a trial of the OX40 agonist ivuxolimab. The receptors come from an adult with an advanced solid tumor such as melanoma, head and neck, liver or kidney cancer. Both conserved end residues are part of each CDR3. A D gene is named only where the DNA matches it firmly. Clone size is not always given. Where it is, it says once, few, many or a class for expanded clones.

d_call: -
j_call: TRBJ2-5
v_call: TRBV2
clone_size: -
cdr3_nt: TGTGCCAGCAGTGACCCCCCCCAAGAGACCCAGTACTTC
cdr3_aa: CASSDPPQETQYF

d_call: TRBD2
j_call: TRBJ2-4
v_call: TRBV4-2
clone_size: once
cdr3_nt: TGTGCCAGCAGCCACCTAGCGGACCTAGCCAAAAACATTCAGTACTTC
cdr3_aa: CASSHLADLAKNIQYF

d_call: -
j_call: TRBJ1-3
v_call: TRBV6-5
clone_size: -
cdr3_nt: TGTGCCAGCAGTTACTCGTTAGGGGGAGCAGGAAACACCATATATTTT
cdr3_aa: CASSYSLGGAGNTIYF

d_call: -
j_call: TRBJ2-3
v_call: TRBV6-1
clone_size: -
cdr3_nt: TGTGCCAGCAGTGAAGCCGCGGGCACAGATACGCAGTATTTT
cdr3_aa: CASSEAAGTDTQYF

d_call: TRBD1
j_call: TRBJ1-2
v_call: TRBV5-1
clone_size: -
cdr3_nt: TGCGCCAGCAGCACCCAACAGGGGGGGCACTATGGCTACACCTTC
cdr3_aa: CASSTQQGGHYGYTF

d_call: TRBD1
j_call: TRBJ2-7
v_call: TRBV5-6
clone_size: -
cdr3_nt: TGTGCCAGCAGCGGGGACAGGGGGCGCTGGTACGAGCAGTACTTC
cdr3_aa: CASSGDRGRWYEQYF

d_call: -
j_call: TRBJ1-1
v_call: TRBV2
clone_size: -
cdr3_nt: TGTGCCAGCTGGATACAAATTCCGAACACTGAAGCTTTCTTT
cdr3_aa: CASWIQIPNTEAFF

d_call: TRBD2
j_call: TRBJ2-7
v_call: TRBV7-6
clone_size: -
cdr3_nt: TGTGCCAGCAGCAACCCCGGGACGGGGGGCTACGAGCAGTACTTC
cdr3_aa: CASSNPGTGGYEQYF

d_call: TRBD1
j_call: TRBJ2-1
v_call: TRBV9
clone_size: -
cdr3_nt: TGTGCCAGCAGCGCAGGGGGAGAGGTTACCTACAATGAGCAGTTCTTC
cdr3_aa: CASSAGGEVTYNEQFF

d_call: TRBD1
j_call: TRBJ2-1
v_call: TRBV5-5
clone_size: -
cdr3_nt: TGTGCCAGCACGCTTGACAGGGGCTCCTACAATGAGCAGTTCTTC
cdr3_aa: CASTLDRGSYNEQFF

d_call: TRBD1
j_call: TRBJ2-2
v_call: TRBV28
clone_size: -
cdr3_nt: TGTGCCAGCGGGGAAGGACAGGGGTTGGCCGGGGAGCTGTTTTTT
cdr3_aa: CASGEGQGLAGELFF

d_call: TRBD1
j_call: TRBJ2-7
v_call: TRBV19
clone_size: -
cdr3_nt: TGTGCCAGTAGTATTGAAGACAGGGTCTACGAGCAGTACTTC
cdr3_aa: CASSIEDRVYEQYF

d_call: -
j_call: TRBJ2-3
v_call: TRBV18
clone_size: -
cdr3_nt: TGTGCCAGCTCACCCCCGACGGGTGGTACAGATACGCAGTATTTT
cdr3_aa: CASSPPTGGTDTQYF

d_call: TRBD1
j_call: TRBJ1-2
v_call: TRBV5-3
clone_size: -
cdr3_nt: TGTGCCAGAAGCAAGGCCGGGACAGGGGGCCCCAATGGCTACACCTTC
cdr3_aa: CARSKAGTGGPNGYTF

d_call: TRBD2
j_call: TRBJ2-7
v_call: TRBV2
clone_size: -
cdr3_nt: TGTGCCAGCAGGTCTGCGGGGCTAGCGGGTTCGAGCTCCTACGAGCAGTACTTC
cdr3_aa: CASRSAGLAGSSSYEQYF

d_call: -
j_call: TRBJ2-5
v_call: TRBV6-6
clone_size: -
cdr3_nt: TGTGCCAGCAGTTACTCGTTCGGGGTGGAGACCCAGTACTTC
cdr3_aa: CASSYSFGVETQYF

d_call: -
j_call: TRBJ1-5
v_call: TRBV30
clone_size: once
cdr3_nt: TGTGCCTGGAGTCTATCTGATCAGCCCCAGCATTTT
cdr3_aa: CAWSLSDQPQHF

d_call: -
j_call: TRBJ2-2
v_call: TRBV12-5
clone_size: -
cdr3_nt: TGTGCTAGTCTCCAGGACCTGAACACCGGGGAGCTGTTTTTT
cdr3_aa: CASLQDLNTGELFF

d_call: -
j_call: TRBJ1-1
v_call: TRBV6-5
clone_size: few
cdr3_nt: TGTGCCAGCAGCCCAGGGGTTATCACTGAAGCTTTCTTT
cdr3_aa: CASSPGVITEAFF

d_call: -
j_call: TRBJ1-1
v_call: TRBV19
clone_size: few
cdr3_nt: TGTGCCAGTAGTATACCAGGGGCATGGACTGAAGCTTTCTTT
cdr3_aa: CASSIPGAWTEAFF

d_call: -
j_call: TRBJ2-7
v_call: TRBV6-9
clone_size: -
cdr3_nt: TGTGCCAGCAGTTACTCGGACAGAGGCCCCTACGAGCAGTACTTC
cdr3_aa: CASSYSDRGPYEQYF

d_call: TRBD1
j_call: TRBJ1-2
v_call: TRBV4-2
clone_size: once
cdr3_nt: TGTGCCAGCAGCCAGGACACAGGGGAGGGTGGCTACACCTTC
cdr3_aa: CASSQDTGEGGYTF

d_call: -
j_call: TRBJ1-1
v_call: TRBV29-1
clone_size: -
cdr3_nt: TGCAGCGTTGACGGGGCGGCCGGGGCGAACACTGAAGCTTTCTTT
cdr3_aa: CSVDGAAGANTEAFF

d_call: -
j_call: TRBJ2-3
v_call: TRBV18
clone_size: -
cdr3_nt: TGTGCCAGCTCACTCACAAGTAGCACAGATACGCAGTATTTT
cdr3_aa: CASSLTSSTDTQYF

d_call: -
j_call: TRBJ2-1
v_call: TRBV19
clone_size: -
cdr3_nt: TGTGCCAGTAGACGTAGGGGGGGGAATGAGCAGTTCTTC
cdr3_aa: CASRRRGGNEQFF

d_call: -
j_call: TRBJ2-1
v_call: TRBV6-6
clone_size: once
cdr3_nt: TGTGCCACCAACTGGGAAGACTCCTACAATGAGCAGTTCTTC
cdr3_aa: CATNWEDSYNEQFF

d_call: -
j_call: TRBJ2-1
v_call: TRBV6-1
clone_size: -
cdr3_nt: TGTGCCAGCAGTTTTAGCGTCCCTTACAATGAGCAGTTCTTC
cdr3_aa: CASSFSVPYNEQFF

d_call: TRBD1
j_call: TRBJ1-1
v_call: TRBV10-2
clone_size: -
cdr3_nt: TGCGCCAGCAGTGATCGACAGGGGGCAGTAGGGTACACTGAAGCTTTCTTT
cdr3_aa: CASSDRQGAVGYTEAFF

d_call: -
j_call: TRBJ2-3
v_call: TRBV29-1
clone_size: -
cdr3_nt: TGCAGCGCCGATGACACCTCTGGCACAGATACGCAGTATTTT
cdr3_aa: CSADDTSGTDTQYF

d_call: -
j_call: TRBJ1-3
v_call: TRBV28
clone_size: -
cdr3_nt: TGTGCCAGCAGTTTAAACAGGGCGCACACCATATATTTT
cdr3_aa: CASSLNRAHTIYF

d_call: -
j_call: TRBJ1-4
v_call: TRBV2
clone_size: -
cdr3_nt: TGTGCCAGCAGTGACCGTACAACTAATGAAAAACTGTTTTTT
cdr3_aa: CASSDRTTNEKLFF